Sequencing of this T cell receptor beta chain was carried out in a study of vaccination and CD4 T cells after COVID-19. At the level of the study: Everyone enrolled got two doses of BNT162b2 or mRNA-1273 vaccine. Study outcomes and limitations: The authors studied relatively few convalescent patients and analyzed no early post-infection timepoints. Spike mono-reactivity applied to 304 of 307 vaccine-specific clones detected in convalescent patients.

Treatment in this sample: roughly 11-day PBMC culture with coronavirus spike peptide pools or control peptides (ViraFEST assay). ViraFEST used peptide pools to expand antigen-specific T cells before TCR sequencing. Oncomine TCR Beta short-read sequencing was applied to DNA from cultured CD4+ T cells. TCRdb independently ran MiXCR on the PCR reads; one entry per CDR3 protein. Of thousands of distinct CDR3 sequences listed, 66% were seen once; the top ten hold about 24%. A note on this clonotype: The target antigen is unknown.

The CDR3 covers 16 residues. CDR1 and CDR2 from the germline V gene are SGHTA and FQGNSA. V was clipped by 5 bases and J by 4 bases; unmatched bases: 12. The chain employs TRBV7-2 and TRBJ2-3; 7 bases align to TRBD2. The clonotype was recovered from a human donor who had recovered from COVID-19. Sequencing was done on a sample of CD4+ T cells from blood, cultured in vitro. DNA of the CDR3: TGTGCCAGCAGCCAGAGGGGCGGGAGTATCCCAGATACGCAGTATTTT. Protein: CASSQRGGSIPDTQYF.